This TCR beta chain was sequenced in a study of Ad26.COV2.S vaccination and SARS-CoV-2 variants. Treatment reported: some 19 received Ad26.COV2.S at low or high dose, single or two shots; 5 received placebo; per-sample allocation not given. The study sampled participants on day 63 after the first vaccine or placebo injection. This CDR3 is 13 amino acids long. The ends were cut back, 6 bases at V and 6 bases at J, with 14 bases in the middle. Germline V CDR1 and CDR2: MNHEY, SVGEGT. Assay: immunoSEQ multiplex PCR; the TCRdb copy retains only in-frame clones and omits some. Of approximately 240,000 clones in the sample, more than 75% were seen once.

Specimen: peripheral blood, collected in a trial of Ad26.COV2.S vaccine versus placebo. The TCR was taken from a person between 18 and 59 years old who received the Ad26.COV2.S COVID-19 vaccine or a placebo. The chain couples TRBV6-2 or TRBV6-3 to TRBJ1-2; D is possibly TRBD1 (5 bases). This CDR3 reads CASSLAGRDGYTF. The CDR3 DNA reads as TGTGCCAGCAGCCTCGCGGGGCGGGATGGCTACACCTTC.